The sequence of this T cell receptor (beta chain) was determined in a study of T cells in Graves' hyperthyroidism and ophthalmopathy. This clonotype was counted at least ten times. Its antigen is unknown. A NOSPECS grade of at least 4, a Clinical Activity Score of at least 3 and duration under 3 months were recorded in ophthalmopathy patients. Patients were excluded for uncontrolled infection, other autoimmune disease, pregnancy or lactation. Fresh 10 ml peripheral blood yielded PBMCs. RNA transcripts yielded amplified TCR beta CDR3 regions. Researchers ran a first-round RT-PCR on the TCR CDR3 using the HTBI primer set. TCRdb called the multiplex PCR reads again in MiXCR, with one record for every CDR3 protein. Of 300,000 to 450,000 distinct CDR3 sequences listed, 13% to 15% were seen once; the top ten hold less than 20%. Germline CDR1 reads SGHRS; CDR2 reads YFSETQ. The CDR3 totals 16 residues. Trimming cost V 0 bases and J 0 bases; bases outside gene matches: 4.

Findings and limits, study-wide: Ophthalmopathy was model-predicted a median about 6.9 months pre-onset.

The origin of this receptor is a woman aged 25 to 39 with Graves' ophthalmopathy. The sequenced material came from blood. This chain connects TRBV5-1 to TRBJ2-3, with TRBD2 matching over 7 bases. CDR3 DNA: TGCGCCAGCAGCTTGGAACGGGGGGTTAGCACAGATACGCAGTATTTT. This encodes CASSLERGVSTDTQYF.